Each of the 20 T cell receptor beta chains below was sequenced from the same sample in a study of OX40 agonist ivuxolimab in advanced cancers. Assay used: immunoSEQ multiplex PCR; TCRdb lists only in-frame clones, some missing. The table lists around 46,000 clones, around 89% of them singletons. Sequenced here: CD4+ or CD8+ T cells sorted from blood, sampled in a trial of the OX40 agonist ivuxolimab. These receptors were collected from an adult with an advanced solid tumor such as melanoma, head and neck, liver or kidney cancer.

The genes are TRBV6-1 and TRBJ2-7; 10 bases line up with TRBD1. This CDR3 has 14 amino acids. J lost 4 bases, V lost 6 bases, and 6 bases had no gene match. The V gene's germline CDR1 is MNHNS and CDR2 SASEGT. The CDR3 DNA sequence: TGTGCCAGCAGAGCCGGGACAGGGGTTTACGAGCAGTACTTC. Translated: CASRAGTGVYEQYF.

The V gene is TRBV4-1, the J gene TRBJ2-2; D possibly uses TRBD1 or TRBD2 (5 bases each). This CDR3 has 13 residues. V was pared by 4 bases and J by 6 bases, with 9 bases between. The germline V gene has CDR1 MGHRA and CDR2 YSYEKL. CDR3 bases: TGCGCCAGCAGCCTGGGACCTGCCGGGGAGCTGTTTTTT. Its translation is CASSLGPAGELFF.

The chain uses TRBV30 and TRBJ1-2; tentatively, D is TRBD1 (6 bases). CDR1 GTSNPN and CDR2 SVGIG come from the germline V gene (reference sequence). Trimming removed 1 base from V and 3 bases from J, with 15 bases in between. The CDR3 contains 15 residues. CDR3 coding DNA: TGTGCCTGGAGTGACCCCAGGACAGCTTACTATGGCTACACCTTC. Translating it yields CAWSDPRTAYYGYTF. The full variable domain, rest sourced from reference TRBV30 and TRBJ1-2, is SQTIHQWPATLVQPVGSPLSLECTVEGTSNPNLYWYRQAAGRGLQLLFYSVGIGQISSEVPQNLSASRPQDRQFILSSKKLLLSDSGFYLCAWSDPRTAYYGYTFGSGTRLTVV.

The CDR3, as DNA: TGTGCCAGCAGCCGGGAACCTTCGGCCCTCCACTTT. It yields the protein CASSREPSALHF. The rearrangement links TRBV5-6 to TRBJ1-6; D is ambiguous. CDR1 and CDR2 (germline): SGHDT, YYEEEE. This CDR3 spans 12 amino acids. Trimming took off 4 bases at V and 14 bases at J, with 13 bases between the two ends.

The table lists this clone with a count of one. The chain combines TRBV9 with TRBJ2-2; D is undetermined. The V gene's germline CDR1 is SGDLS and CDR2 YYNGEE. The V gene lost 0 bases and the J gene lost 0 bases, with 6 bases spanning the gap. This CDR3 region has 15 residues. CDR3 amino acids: CASSVGRANTGELFF. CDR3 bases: TGTGCCAGCAGCGTAGGCCGGGCGAACACCGGGGAGCTGTTTTTT. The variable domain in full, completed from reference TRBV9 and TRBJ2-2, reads DSGVTQTPKHLITATGQRVTLRCSPRSGDLSVYWYQQSLDQGLQFLIQYYNGEERAKGNILERFSAQQFPDLHSELNLSSLELGDSALYFCASSVGRANTGELFFGEGSRLTVL.

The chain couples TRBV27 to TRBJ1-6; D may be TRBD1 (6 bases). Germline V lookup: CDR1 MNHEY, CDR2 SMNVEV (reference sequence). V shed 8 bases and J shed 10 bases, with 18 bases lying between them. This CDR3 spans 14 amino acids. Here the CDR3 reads CASGGWAGTSPLHF. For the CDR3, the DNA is TGTGCCAGCGGGGGGTGGGCAGGGACATCACCCCTCCACTTT.

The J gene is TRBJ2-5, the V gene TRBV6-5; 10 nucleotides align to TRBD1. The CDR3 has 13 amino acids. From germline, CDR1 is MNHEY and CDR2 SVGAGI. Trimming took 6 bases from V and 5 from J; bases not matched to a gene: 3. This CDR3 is CASRTGGGETQYF. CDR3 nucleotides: TGTGCCAGCAGGACAGGGGGCGGTGAGACCCAGTACTTC.

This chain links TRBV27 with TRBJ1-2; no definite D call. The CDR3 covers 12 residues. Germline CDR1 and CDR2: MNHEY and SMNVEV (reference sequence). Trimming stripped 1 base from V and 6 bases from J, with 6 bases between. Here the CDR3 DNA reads TGTGCCAGCAGTTTATACGGGGATGGCTACACCTTC. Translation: CASSLYGDGYTF.

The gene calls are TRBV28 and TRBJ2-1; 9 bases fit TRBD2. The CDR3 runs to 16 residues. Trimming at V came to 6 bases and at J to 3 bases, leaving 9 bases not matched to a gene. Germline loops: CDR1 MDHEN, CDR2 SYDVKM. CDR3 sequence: CASSGVAGVSYNEQFF. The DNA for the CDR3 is TGTGCCAGCAGCGGAGTAGCGGGAGTCAGCTACAATGAGCAGTTCTTC.

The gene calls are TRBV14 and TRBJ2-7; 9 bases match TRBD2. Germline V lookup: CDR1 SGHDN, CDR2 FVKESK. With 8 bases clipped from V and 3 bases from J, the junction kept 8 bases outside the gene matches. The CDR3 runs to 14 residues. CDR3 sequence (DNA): TGTGCCAGCTCGCCTAGCGGGATTAACTACGAGCAGTACTTC. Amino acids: CASSPSGINYEQYF.

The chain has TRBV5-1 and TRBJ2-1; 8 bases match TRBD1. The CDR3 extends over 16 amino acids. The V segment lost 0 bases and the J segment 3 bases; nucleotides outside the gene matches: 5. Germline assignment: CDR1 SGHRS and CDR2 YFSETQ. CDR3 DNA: TGCGCCAGCAGCTTGGGGGAGACAGGGGTCTACAATGAGCAGTTCTTC. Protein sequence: CASSLGETGVYNEQFF.

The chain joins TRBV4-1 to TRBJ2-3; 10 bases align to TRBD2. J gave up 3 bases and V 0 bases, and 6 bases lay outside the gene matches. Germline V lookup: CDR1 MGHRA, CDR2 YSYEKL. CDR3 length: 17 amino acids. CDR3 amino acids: CASSQDKTSGATDTQYF. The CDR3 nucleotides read TGCGCCAGCAGCCAAGACAAAACTAGCGGGGCTACAGATACGCAGTATTTT.

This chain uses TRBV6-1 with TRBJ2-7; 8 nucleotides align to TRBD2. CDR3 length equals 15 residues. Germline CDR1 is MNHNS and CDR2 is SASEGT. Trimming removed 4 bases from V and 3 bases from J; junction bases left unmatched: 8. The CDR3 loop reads CASSVRSGVHYEQYF. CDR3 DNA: TGTGCCAGCAGTGTTCGTAGCGGGGTACACTACGAGCAGTACTTC.

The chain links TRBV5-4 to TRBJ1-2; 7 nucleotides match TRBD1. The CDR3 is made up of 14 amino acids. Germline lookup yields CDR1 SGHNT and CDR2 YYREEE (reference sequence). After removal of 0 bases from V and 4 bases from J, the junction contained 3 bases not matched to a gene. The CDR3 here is CASSLEGGGYGYTF. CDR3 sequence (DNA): TGTGCCAGCAGCTTGGAAGGGGGCGGCTATGGCTACACCTTC.

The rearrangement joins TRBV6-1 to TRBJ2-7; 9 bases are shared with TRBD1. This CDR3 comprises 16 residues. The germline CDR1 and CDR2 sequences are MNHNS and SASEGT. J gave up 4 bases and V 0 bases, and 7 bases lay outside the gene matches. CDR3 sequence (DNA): TGTGCCAGCAGTGAAGCGCCCGGACAGGGGCGATACGAGCAGTACTTC. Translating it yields CASSEAPGQGRYEQYF.

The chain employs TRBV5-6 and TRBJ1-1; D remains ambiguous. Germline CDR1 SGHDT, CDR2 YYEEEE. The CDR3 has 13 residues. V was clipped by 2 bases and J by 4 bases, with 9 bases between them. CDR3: CASSFYSGTEAFF. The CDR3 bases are TGTGCCAGCAGCTTTTACAGCGGCACTGAAGCTTTCTTT.

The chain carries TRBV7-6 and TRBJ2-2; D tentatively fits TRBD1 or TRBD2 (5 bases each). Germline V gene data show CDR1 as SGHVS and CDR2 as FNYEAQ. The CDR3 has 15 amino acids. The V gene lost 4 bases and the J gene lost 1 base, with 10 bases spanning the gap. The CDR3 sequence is CASSSGTGNTGELFF. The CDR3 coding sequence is TGTGCCAGCAGCTCAGGGACGGGGAACACCGGGGAGCTGTTTTTT.

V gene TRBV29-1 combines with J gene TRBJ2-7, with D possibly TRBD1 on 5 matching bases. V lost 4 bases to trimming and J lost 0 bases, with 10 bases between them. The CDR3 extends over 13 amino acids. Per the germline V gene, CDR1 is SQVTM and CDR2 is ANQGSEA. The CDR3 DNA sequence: TGCAGCGTTGTCTGGGGCCCCTCCTACGAGCAGTACTTC. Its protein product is CSVVWGPSYEQYF.

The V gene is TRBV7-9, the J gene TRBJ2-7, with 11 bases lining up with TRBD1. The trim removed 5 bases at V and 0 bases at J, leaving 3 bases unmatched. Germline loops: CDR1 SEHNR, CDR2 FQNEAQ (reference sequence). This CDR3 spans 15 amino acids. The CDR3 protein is CASSIGQGASYEQYF. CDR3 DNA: TGTGCCAGCAGCATCGGACAGGGGGCCTCCTACGAGCAGTACTTC.

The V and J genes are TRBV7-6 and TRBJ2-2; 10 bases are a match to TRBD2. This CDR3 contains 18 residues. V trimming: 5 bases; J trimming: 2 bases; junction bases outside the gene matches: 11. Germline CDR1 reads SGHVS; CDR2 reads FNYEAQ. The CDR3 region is CASSLGRASGGNTGELFF. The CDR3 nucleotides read TGTGCCAGCAGCCTAGGCCGGGCTAGCGGGGGAAACACCGGGGAGCTGTTTTTT.